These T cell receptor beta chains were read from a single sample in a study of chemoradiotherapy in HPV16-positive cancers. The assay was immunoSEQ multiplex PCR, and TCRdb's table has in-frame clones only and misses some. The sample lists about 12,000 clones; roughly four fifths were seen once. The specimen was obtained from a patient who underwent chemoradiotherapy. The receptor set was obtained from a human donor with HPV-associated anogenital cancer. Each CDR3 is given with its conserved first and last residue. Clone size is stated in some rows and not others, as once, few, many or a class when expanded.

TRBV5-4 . CAYKAGTSGTYNEQFF
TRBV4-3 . CASSQEGPGLVAYEQYF
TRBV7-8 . CASSLRTRDEQFF
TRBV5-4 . CASSRYDRVQETQYF
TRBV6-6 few CASSAGTGELFF
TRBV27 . CASSSGSSYEQYF
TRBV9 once CASSVDLGLNTEAFF
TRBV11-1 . CASSLLSGPYEQYF
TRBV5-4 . CASSFGGLRVATEAFF
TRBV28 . CASSFSAGQGYGYTF
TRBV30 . CAWSVGAISYEQYF
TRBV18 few CASAGQGGNTEAFF
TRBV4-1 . CASSQKVTGGYEQYF
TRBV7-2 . CASSPRDRVNGYTF
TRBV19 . CASEDRAGIEQYF
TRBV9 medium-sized CASSVTSGRTNEQFF
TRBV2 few CASRTELSSYNEQFF
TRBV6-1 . CASSVYRARQISGANVLTF
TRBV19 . CASNEAGGIGGNTIYF
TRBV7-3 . CASSLRPAGDGETQYF
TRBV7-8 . CASSLARSRTYEQYF
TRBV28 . CASRNRGNTEAFF
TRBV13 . CASSPRLKATEAFF
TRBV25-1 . CASMKGGAGYNEQFF
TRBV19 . CASSIVTGAGGSQPQHF
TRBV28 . CASSRGRHAGANVLTF
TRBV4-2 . CASSQAEARGKAGYGYTF
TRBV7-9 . CASSLRNRAEGAFF
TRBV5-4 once CASSTGGGLAGGPVLGDF
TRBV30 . CAWSDKREYDEQFF
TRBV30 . CAWSGGPDQPQHF
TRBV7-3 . CASSLLTGGEQYF
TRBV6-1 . CASSDEEGAGWQPQHF
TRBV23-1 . CASRPAVPGANVLTF
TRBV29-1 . CSVVYGMYNEQFF
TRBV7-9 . CASIWGNTGELFF
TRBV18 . CASSPQRGIDEKLFF
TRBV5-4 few CASSLEQAWSGYTF
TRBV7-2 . CASSLRGEGPDTQYF
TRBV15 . CATSRDGYRDQPQHF
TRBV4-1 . CASSQTGTSGRGYENTGELFF
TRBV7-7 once CASSKSPGQEAFF
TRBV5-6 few CASSLIKGRNQPQHF
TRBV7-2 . CASSLAASPNEQYF
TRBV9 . CASSYKELPSYNEQFF
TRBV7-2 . CASSRTGDPGELFF
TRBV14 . CASSPSGRAGYEQFF
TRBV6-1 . CASSEDTGSGNQPQHF
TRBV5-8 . CASSIPTAYTEAFF
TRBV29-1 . CSASYTGSWDTEAFF
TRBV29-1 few CSVSRTVNTEAFF
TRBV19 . CASRRPGTGREGYTF
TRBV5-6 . CASSLRGPSYEQYF
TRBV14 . CASSQMGSANVLTF
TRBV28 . CASSFRLTALRETQYF
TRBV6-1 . CASSEVSGTGREQYF
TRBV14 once CASSQGLFQPQHF
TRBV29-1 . CSVEFVGREGHDEQYF
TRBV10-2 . CASWTTSGFSYNEQFF
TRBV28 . CASSFSRDYTF